Described below is a single TCR beta chain sequence and its context. A read error may account for a junction end that differs from germline. The CDR3 runs to 13 residues. The germline V gene encodes CDR1 LGHNA and CDR2 YSLEER. How the authors handled the data: Using reference gene primer amplification, nucleated cell counts were estimated. Clones were sequenced by immunoSEQ multiplex PCR, and TCRdb holds only the in-frame ones, with some missing. V, J and clone size are those of that table, while D and trimming were read from the DNA. In the table there are hundreds of thousands of clones, nearly 90% of which are singletons. This record comes from a study of blood T cell repertoires in COVID-19. Study background: Donors in the United States, Italy and Spain gave samples during acute or convalescent COVID-19. Sources were T cells, B-cell-depleted T cells, or PBMCs; the material itself was cDNA or gDNA.

The TCR originated in a man aged 18 to 29 with active or convalescent COVID-19. The V and J genes are TRBV4-3 and TRBJ2-7, with a possible D match to TRBD2 (6 bases). The sequenced material came from peripheral blood. CDR3 sequence reads: CASSQGTPGTLDF. The CDR3 DNA reads as TGCGCCAGCAGCCAAGGGACCCCCGGGACTCTCGACTTC.